These 29 T cell receptor beta chains were sequenced from one sample in a study of early T cells in non-severe SARS-CoV-2 infection. TCRdb reprocessed the 5' RACE reads with MiXCR, giving one entry per CDR3 protein. In the table there are almost 45,000 distinct CDR3 sequences, approximately 6% of which are singletons. Sequencing was done on a sample of whole blood. The receptors shown here come from an adult who was a healthcare worker with PCR-confirmed SARS-CoV-2 infection or an uninfected control (not recorded which).

This clonotype has more than one count but fewer than ten. J is TRBJ2-7 and V is TRBV29-1, with D possibly TRBD2 on 6 matching bases. The V and J ends lost 5 bases and 0 bases respectively, with 14 bases between them. Germline V lookup: CDR1 SQVTM, CDR2 ANQGSEA. CDR3 length: 14 amino acids. The CDR3 reads CSVSPGLHSYEQYF. The CDR3 DNA sequence: TGCAGCGTTTCTCCGGGACTGCACTCCTACGAGCAGTACTTC.

This clonotype was picked up many times. This chain links TRBV6-1 with TRBJ2-7; a possible D gene is TRBD1 (6 bases). Looked up from germline, CDR1 is MNHNS and CDR2 is SASEGT. CDR3 size: 14 residues. Trimming stripped 10 bases from V and 3 bases from J, with 19 bases between. CDR3 sequence: CATLRGNPDYEQYF. As DNA, the CDR3 is TGTGCCACCCTCAGGGGCAACCCTGACTACGAGCAGTACTTC.

The CDR3 DNA reads TGTGCCAGCAGTACAACCGGGACAGGGGGCCCTAGCAATCAGCCCCAGCATTTT. As protein: CASSTTGTGGPSNQPQHF. This rearrangement joins TRBV6-1 to TRBJ1-5; 12 bases line up with TRBD1. With 5 bases clipped from V and 0 bases from J, the junction kept 8 bases outside the gene matches. The CDR3 runs to 18 residues. Germline-derived CDR1 and CDR2 are MNHNS and SASEGT.

The V gene is TRBV25-1, the J gene TRBJ2-2; D remains ambiguous. There are 14 residues in the CDR3. From germline, CDR1 is MGHDK and CDR2 SYGVNS. V was clipped by 5 bases and J by 1 base, with 8 bases between them. In nucleotides, the CDR3 is TGTGCCAGCAGTCGGCAGGAGAACACCGGGGAGCTGTTTTTT. It translates to CASSRQENTGELFF.

This clonotype turned up a few times. The CDR3 DNA reads as TGTGCCAGCAGCTTAGGTGGTCCCGTGAATACGCAGTATTTT. This translates into CASSLGGPVNTQYF. The genes are TRBV11-2 and TRBJ2-3, with D uncertain. Trimming removed 1 base from V and 7 bases from J, with 12 bases in between. Germline CDR1 and CDR2: SGHAT and FQNNGV. The CDR3 has 14 residues.

This clonotype was counted a few times. The J gene is TRBJ2-7, the V gene TRBV6-2 or TRBV6-3, with TRBD2 as a possible D gene (5 bases). CDR1 and CDR2 from the germline V gene are MNHEY and SVGEGT. The V end was cut by 7 bases, the J end by 4 bases, with 17 bases between. This CDR3 region has 14 residues. The CDR3 sequence: CASTNGVAQYEQYF. In nucleotides, the CDR3 is TGTGCCAGCACTAACGGGGTAGCGCAGTACGAGCAGTACTTC.

This clonotype appeared many times. The genes are TRBV10-3 and TRBJ2-3, with D possibly TRBD2 on 5 matching bases. The V gene lost 6 bases and the J gene lost 3 bases, with 10 bases spanning the gap. Germline V gene sequence: CDR1 ENHRY, CDR2 SYGVKD. The length of the CDR3 is 13 residues. The CDR3 loop reads CAISSGLTDTQYF. DNA of the CDR3: TGTGCCATCAGCTCGGGGTTGACAGATACGCAGTATTTT.

Only one count was recorded for this clonotype. This could be a read error, since a much larger clone is one nucleotide away. Given the absence of the conserved phenylalanine or tryptophan at the CDR3 end, a read error is likely. This sequence joins TRBV27 and TRBJ2-1; 9 bases agree with TRBD1. The CDR3 consists of 15 residues. Germline CDR1 is MNHEY and CDR2 is SMNVEV (reference sequence). With 0 bases clipped from V and 7 bases from J, the junction kept 4 bases outside the gene matches. This chain's CDR3 is CASSLSGTGSNEQFS. The CDR3 DNA reads TGTGCCAGCAGTTTATCGGGGACAGGGTCAAATGAGCAGTTCTCC.

The CDR3 DNA follows: TGCGCCAGCAGCCAAGTCACCGGACAGGCCAAAAACATTCAGTACTTC. This sequence encodes CASSQVTGQAKNIQYF. This chain joins TRBV4-1 and TRBJ2-4, with D tentatively TRBD1 (6 bases). Germline V lookup: CDR1 MGHRA, CDR2 YSYEKL. This CDR3 comprises 16 residues. V lost 1 base to trimming and J lost 1 base, with 11 bases between them.

This clonotype was counted ten times or more. This chain connects TRBV7-2 to TRBJ1-1, with D unresolved. From germline, CDR1 is SGHTA and CDR2 FQGNSA. The V end lost 5 bases, the J end lost 1 base, and 8 bases lay between the germline ends. The CDR3 totals 13 residues. The CDR3 sequence: CASSPKRNTEAFF. The CDR3 DNA follows: TGTGCCAGCAGCCCGAAACGGAACACTGAAGCTTTCTTT.

V usage is TRBV29-1 and J usage is TRBJ2-3; D call uncertain. Between the trimmed V and J ends, which lost 2 bases and 4 bases, there was a span of 10 bases. In germline, CDR1 is SQVTM, CDR2 ANQGSEA. This CDR3 spans 13 amino acids. In nucleotides, the CDR3 is TGCAGCGTTGAAAGATTCGAGGCAGATACGCAGTATTTT. Residues: CSVERFEADTQYF.

This clonotype was counted at least ten times. The V call is TRBV28, the J call TRBJ2-1; D ambiguous. Germline CDR1 is MDHEN and CDR2 is SYDVKM. V was pared by 4 bases and J by 8 bases, with 15 bases between. The CDR3 consists of 14 residues. CDR3 in DNA: TGTGCCAGCAGTTCCCCGACACGCTCACATGAGCAGTTCTTC. Protein product: CASSSPTRSHEQFF. The full variable domain, rest sourced from reference TRBV28 and TRBJ2-1, is DVKVTQSSRYLVKRTGEKVFLECVQDMDHENMFWYRQDPGLGLRLIYFSYDVKMKEKGDIPEGYSVSREKKERFSLILESASTNQTSMYLCASSSPTRSHEQFFGPGTRLTVL.

This clonotype has more than one count but fewer than ten. The chain combines TRBV7-3 with TRBJ2-3; D remains ambiguous. The V end lost 3 bases, the J end lost 12 bases, and 16 bases lay between the germline ends. Germline values: CDR1 SGHTA, CDR2 FQGTGA. The CDR3 runs to 13 residues. CDR3 residues: CASSLSPRVEQYF. The CDR3 coding sequence is TGTGCCAGCAGCTTGTCCCCTAGAGTAGAACAGTATTTT.

This clonotype was picked up many times. In DNA form, the CDR3 reads TGTGCCAGCTCAGTTAGTAGCAGTGGTGAGCAGTTCTTC. This gives the protein CASSVSSSGEQFF. The chain has TRBV18 and TRBJ2-1; D call uncertain. The CDR3 is 13 amino acids. V lost 5 bases to trimming and J lost 9 bases, with 14 bases between them. The germline CDR1 and CDR2 sequences are KGHSH and LQKENI.

V is TRBV7-9 and J is TRBJ2-7; TRBD1 matches at 7 bases. Germline V CDR1 and CDR2: SEHNR, FQNEAQ (reference sequence). The CDR3 extends over 13 amino acids. Trimming cost V 1 base and J 5 bases; bases outside gene matches: 2. The CDR3 sequence: CASSLEQGNEQYF. The DNA of the CDR3 is TGTGCCAGCAGCTTAGAACAGGGGAACGAGCAGTACTTC.

This clonotype was recorded many times. The chain combines TRBV6-6 with TRBJ2-5, with D hard to call. The CDR3 covers 11 residues. The germline V gene has CDR1 MNHNY and CDR2 SVGAGI (reference sequence). The V end lost 6 bases, the J end lost 2 bases, and 4 bases lay between the germline ends. The DNA for the CDR3 is TGTGCCAGCAGCAAACAAGAGACCCAGTACTTC. Translation gives CASSKQETQYF.

The rearrangement links TRBV15 to TRBJ2-7, with a possible D match to TRBD2 (6 bases). The length of the CDR3 is 15 residues. Germline CDR1 LNHNV, CDR2 YYDKDF (reference sequence). Trimming removed 0 bases from V and 6 bases from J, with 15 bases in between. CDR3 amino acids: CATSRDGSGGIEQYF. CDR3 coding DNA: TGTGCCACCAGCAGAGATGGTTCAGGAGGGATCGAGCAGTACTTC.

This clonotype appeared many times. The CDR3 DNA reads TGTGCCAGCAGCCTCTTCAGCCTAGCGGGGGGGCAGAGGGATACGCAGTATTTT. Amino acids: CASSLFSLAGGQRDTQYF. This chain connects TRBV3-1 to TRBJ2-3; the match to TRBD2 covers 12 bases. Per germline, CDR1 LGHDT and CDR2 YNNKEL (reference sequence). With 4 bases clipped from V and 6 bases from J, the junction kept 14 bases outside the gene matches. The length of the CDR3 is 18 residues.

This clonotype was observed many times. The rearrangement uses TRBV4-1 and TRBJ2-6; 12 bases map to TRBD2. The ends lost 1 base at V and 4 bases at J; junction bases unmatched: 8. Germline assignment: CDR1 MGHRA and CDR2 YSYEKL. CDR3 length: 19 amino acids. The CDR3 nucleotides read TGCGCCAGCAGCCAAGTGGTAGGACTAGCGGGGATGGGGGCCAACGTCCTGACTTTC. As protein: CASSQVVGLAGMGANVLTF.

The V gene is TRBV27, the J gene TRBJ1-1; perhaps TRBD1 as D (6 bases). The germline gives CDR1 MNHEY, CDR2 SMNVEV (reference sequence). V was clipped by 7 bases and J by 5 bases, with 14 bases between them. CDR3 length equals 13 residues. This CDR3 is CASTQGLGTEAFF. DNA for the CDR3: TGTGCCAGCACTCAGGGGTTGGGGACTGAAGCTTTCTTT.

This clonotype has a handful of counts. As DNA, the CDR3 is TGTGCCAGCAGTTTAGCGGGGGGCCTGGATGAGCAGTTCTTC. Translation: CASSLAGGLDEQFF. The chain combines TRBV28 with TRBJ2-1; TRBD2 matches at 8 bases. This CDR3 spans 14 amino acids. J lost 8 bases, V lost 2 bases, and 5 bases had no gene match. Per germline, CDR1 MDHEN and CDR2 SYDVKM.

This clonotype appeared many times. The rearrangement links TRBV18 to TRBJ2-3; D is uncertain. The CDR3 covers 12 residues. The germline V gene has CDR1 KGHSH and CDR2 LQKENI. V was shortened by 2 bases and J by 5 bases, with 5 bases between the two germline ends. The CDR3 DNA is TGTGCCAGCTCACCAAAGGGAGATACGCAGTATTTT. Its translation: CASSPKGDTQYF.

This clonotype was observed many times. This chain joins TRBV20-1 and TRBJ2-3; 7 bases agree with TRBD1. The V segment lost 7 bases and the J segment 5 bases; nucleotides outside the gene matches: 12. CDR1 and CDR2 (germline): DFQATT, SNEGSKA (reference sequence). The CDR3 length is 14 residues. The CDR3 region is CSGGRTGGKDTQYF. The CDR3 region has the DNA TGCAGTGGGGGTCGGACAGGAGGCAAAGATACGCAGTATTTT.

The V gene is TRBV10-2, the J gene TRBJ1-2, with a weak D call TRBD1 (5 bases). The CDR3 runs 15 residues. The germline V gene has CDR1 WSHSY and CDR2 SAAADI. Between the trimmed V and J ends, which lost 4 bases and 5 bases, there was a span of 17 bases. The CDR3 region is CASSASPGEGYGYTF. In DNA, the CDR3 is TGCGCCAGCAGTGCTTCTCCCGGGGAGGGGTATGGCTACACCTTC.

The chain has TRBV30 and TRBJ2-4; D ambiguous. CDR1 and CDR2 from the germline V gene are GTSNPN and SVGIG (reference sequence). Trimming pared 6 bases from V and 1 base from J, leaving 7 bases between. CDR3 length: 12 residues. CDR3 coding DNA: TGTGCCTGTGGGGTGGCCAAAAACATTCAGTACTTC. Translated, it gives CACGVAKNIQYF.

This clonotype came up a few times. CDR3: CASSPDRGGSSGELFF. CDR3 DNA sequence: TGTGCCAGCAGCCCTGATCGGGGAGGTTCCTCCGGGGAGCTGTTTTTT. The chain uses TRBV11-2 and TRBJ2-2; TRBD2 is a possible D gene (6 bases). V was shortened by 5 bases and J by 6 bases, with 19 bases between the two germline ends. The germline V gene encodes CDR1 SGHAT and CDR2 FQNNGV. The CDR3 runs to 16 residues. Using reference TRBV11-2 and TRBJ2-2 for the parts outside the CDR3, the full variable domain is EAGVAQSPRYKIIEKRQSVAFWCNPISGHATLYWYQQILGQGPKLLIQFQNNGVVDDSQLPKDRFSAERLKGVDSTLKIQPAKLEDSAVYLCASSPDRGGSSGELFFGEGSRLTVL.

The chain carries TRBV6-6 and TRBJ1-1, with 8 bases aligning to TRBD1. Looked up from germline, CDR1 is MNHNY and CDR2 is SVGAGI (reference sequence). The CDR3 covers 12 residues. The CDR3 sequence is CEAGGYDTEAFF. CDR3 nucleotides: TGTGAGGCAGGGGGCTACGACACTGAAGCTTTCTTT.

This clonotype was recorded many times. V and J are TRBV19 and TRBJ2-3; D gene ambiguous. V was pared by 8 bases and J by 0 bases, with 12 bases between. The length of the CDR3 is 14 residues. Germline CDR1 reads LNHDA; CDR2 reads SQIVND (reference sequence). The CDR3 reads CASGEGASTDTQYF. CDR3 coding DNA: TGTGCCAGTGGCGAAGGTGCTAGCACAGATACGCAGTATTTT. Together with reference TRBV19 and TRBJ2-3, the CDR3 gives the full variable domain: DGGITQSPKYLFRKEGQNVTLSCEQNLNHDAMYWYRQDPGQGLRLIYYSQIVNDFQKGDIAEGYSVSREKKESFPLTVTSAQKNPTAFYLCASGEGASTDTQYFGPGTRLTVL.

This clonotype was counted a few times. This rearrangement joins TRBV13 to TRBJ1-1; 7 bases fit TRBD1. Losses at the gene ends were 4 bases for V and 4 bases for J; bases not matched to a gene: 6. Germline-derived CDR1 and CDR2 are PRHDT and FYEKMQ (reference sequence). The CDR3 has 14 residues. CDR3 region: CASSSQGFSTEAFF. The CDR3 nucleotides are TGTGCCAGCAGCTCACAGGGGTTCAGCACTGAAGCTTTCTTT.